Here is one T cell receptor (beta chain) with its context. The germline gene is not matched at one end of the junction; a read error may be the cause. This entry comes from a study of cytomegalovirus exposure and HLA in healthy donors. Amplification used 60 Vbeta primers and 13 Jbeta primers. Here immunoSEQ multiplex PCR was the method, and the copy in TCRdb shows in-frame clones only, minus some. The sample consists of some 180,000 clones, 75% to 85% of them appearing once. CDR3 size: 16 residues. Germline V gene lookup returns CDR1 MNHNS and CDR2 SASEGT. The rearrangement links TRBV6-1 to TRBJ2-3, with TRBD2 matching over 7 bases. The receptor was derived from a man aged 18-30 years in good health and CMV-seronegative. The sample taken for sequencing was PBMCs. The CDR3 sequence: CASNERLADNTDTQYF. Written as DNA, the CDR3 is TGTGCCAGCAATGAACGACTAGCAGATAACACAGATACGCAGTATTTT.